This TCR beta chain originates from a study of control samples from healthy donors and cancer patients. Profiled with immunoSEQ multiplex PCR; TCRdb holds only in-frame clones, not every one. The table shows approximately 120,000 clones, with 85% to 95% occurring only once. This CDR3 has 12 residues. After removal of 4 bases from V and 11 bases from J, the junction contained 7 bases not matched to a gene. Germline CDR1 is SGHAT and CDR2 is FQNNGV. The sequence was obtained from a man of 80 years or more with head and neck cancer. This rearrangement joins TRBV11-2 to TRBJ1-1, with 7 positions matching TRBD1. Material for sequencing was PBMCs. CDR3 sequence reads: CASSSDRVMAFF. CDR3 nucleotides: TGTGCCAGCAGCTCAGACAGGGTTATGGCTTTCTTT.